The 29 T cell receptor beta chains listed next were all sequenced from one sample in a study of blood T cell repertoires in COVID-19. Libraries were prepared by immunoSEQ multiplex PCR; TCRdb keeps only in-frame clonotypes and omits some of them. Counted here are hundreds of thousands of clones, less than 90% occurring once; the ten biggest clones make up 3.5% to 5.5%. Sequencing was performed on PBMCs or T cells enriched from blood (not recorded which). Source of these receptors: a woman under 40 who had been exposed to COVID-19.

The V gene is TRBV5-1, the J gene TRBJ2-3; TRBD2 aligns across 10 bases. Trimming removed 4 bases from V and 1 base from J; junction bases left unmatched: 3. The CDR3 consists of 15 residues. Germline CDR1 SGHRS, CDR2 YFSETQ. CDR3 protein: CASSGTSGGTDTQYF. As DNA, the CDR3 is TGCGCCAGCAGCGGTACTAGCGGGGGCACAGATACGCAGTATTTT.

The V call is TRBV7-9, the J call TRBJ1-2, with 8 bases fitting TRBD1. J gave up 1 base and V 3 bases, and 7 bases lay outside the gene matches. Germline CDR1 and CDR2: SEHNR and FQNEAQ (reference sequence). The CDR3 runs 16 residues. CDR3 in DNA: TGTGCCAGCAGCTTTCACACAGGGGGAGGTAACTATGGCTACACCTTC. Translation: CASSFHTGGGNYGYTF.

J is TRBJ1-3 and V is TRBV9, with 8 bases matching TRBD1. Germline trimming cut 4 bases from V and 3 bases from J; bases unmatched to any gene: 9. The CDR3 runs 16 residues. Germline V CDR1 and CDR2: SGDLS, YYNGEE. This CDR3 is CASSPVDRALGNTIYF. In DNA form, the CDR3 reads TGTGCCAGCAGCCCCGTGGACAGGGCGCTTGGAAACACCATATATTTT. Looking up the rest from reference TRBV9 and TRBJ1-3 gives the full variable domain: DSGVTQTPKHLITATGQRVTLRCSPRSGDLSVYWYQQSLDQGLQFLIQYYNGEERAKGNILERFSAQQFPDLHSELNLSSLELGDSALYFCASSPVDRALGNTIYFGEGSWLTVV.

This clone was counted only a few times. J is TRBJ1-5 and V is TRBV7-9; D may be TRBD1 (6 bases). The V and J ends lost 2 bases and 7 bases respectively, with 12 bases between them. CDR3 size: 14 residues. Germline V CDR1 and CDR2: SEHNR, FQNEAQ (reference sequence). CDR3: CASSLLGGGQPQHF. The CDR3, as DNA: TGTGCCAGCAGCTTATTGGGTGGGGGCCAGCCCCAGCATTTT.

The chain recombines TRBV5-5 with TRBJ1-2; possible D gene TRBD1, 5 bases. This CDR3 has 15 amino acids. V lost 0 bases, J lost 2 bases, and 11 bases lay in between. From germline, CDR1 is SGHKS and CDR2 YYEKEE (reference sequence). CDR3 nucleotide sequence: TGTGCCAGCAGCTTGGCCTGGAAGGGGAACTATGGCTACACCTTC. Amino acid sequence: CASSLAWKGNYGYTF.

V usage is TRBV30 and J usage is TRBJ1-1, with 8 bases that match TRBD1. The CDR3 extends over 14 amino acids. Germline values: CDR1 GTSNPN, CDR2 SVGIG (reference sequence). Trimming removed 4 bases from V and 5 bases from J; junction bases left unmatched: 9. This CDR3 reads CAWNTGGTKTEAFF. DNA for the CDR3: TGTGCCTGGAATACAGGGGGTACAAAAACTGAAGCTTTCTTT.

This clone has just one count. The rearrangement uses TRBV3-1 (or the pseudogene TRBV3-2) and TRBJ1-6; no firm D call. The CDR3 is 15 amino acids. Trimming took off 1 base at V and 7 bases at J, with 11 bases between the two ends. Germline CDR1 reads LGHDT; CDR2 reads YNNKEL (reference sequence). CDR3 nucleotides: TGTGCCAGCAGCCAAGCTAACAGAAACAATTCACCCCTCCACTTT. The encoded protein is CASSQANRNNSPLHF.

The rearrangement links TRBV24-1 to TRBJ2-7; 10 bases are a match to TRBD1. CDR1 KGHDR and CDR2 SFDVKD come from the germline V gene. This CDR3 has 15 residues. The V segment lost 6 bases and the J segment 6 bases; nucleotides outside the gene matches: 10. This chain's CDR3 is CATSPRAGQGFEQYF. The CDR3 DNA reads TGTGCCACCAGTCCGCGGGCGGGACAGGGGTTCGAGCAGTACTTC.

DNA for the CDR3: TGTGCCAGCAGCTCGTTCGGCGGCACCGGGGAGCTGTTTTTT. Protein product: CASSSFGGTGELFF. The J gene is TRBJ2-2, the V gene TRBV5-4; D remains ambiguous. CDR1 and CDR2 (germline): SGHNT, YYREEE (reference sequence). The CDR3 runs 14 residues. V lost 3 bases, J lost 4 bases, and 10 bases lay in between. Full variable domain (rest looked up from reference TRBV5-4 and TRBJ2-2): ETGVTQSPTHLIKTRGQQVTLRCSSQSGHNTVSWYQQALGQGPQFIFQYYREEENGRGNFPPRFSGLQFPNYSSELNVNALELDDSALYLCASSSFGGTGELFFGEGSRLTVL.

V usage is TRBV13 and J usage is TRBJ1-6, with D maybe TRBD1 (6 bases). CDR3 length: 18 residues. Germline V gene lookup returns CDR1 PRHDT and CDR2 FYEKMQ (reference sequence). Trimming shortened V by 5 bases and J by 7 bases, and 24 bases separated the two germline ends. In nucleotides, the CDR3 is TGTGCCAGCAGCCTCAACAGGGCAAGGGCATCCCTGAATTCACCCCTCCACTTT. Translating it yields CASSLNRARASLNSPLHF.

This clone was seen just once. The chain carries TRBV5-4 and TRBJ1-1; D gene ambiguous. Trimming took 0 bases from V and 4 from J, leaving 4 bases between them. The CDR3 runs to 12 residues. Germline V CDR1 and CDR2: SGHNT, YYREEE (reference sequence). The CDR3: CASSLDSTEAFF. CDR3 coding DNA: TGTGCCAGCAGCTTGGATAGCACTGAAGCTTTCTTT.

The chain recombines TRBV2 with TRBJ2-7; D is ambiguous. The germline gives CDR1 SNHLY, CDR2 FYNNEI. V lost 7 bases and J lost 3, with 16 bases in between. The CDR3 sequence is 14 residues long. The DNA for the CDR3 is TGTGCCAGCAAGATGAGACACTTGAGCTACGAGCAGTACTTC. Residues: CASKMRHLSYEQYF.

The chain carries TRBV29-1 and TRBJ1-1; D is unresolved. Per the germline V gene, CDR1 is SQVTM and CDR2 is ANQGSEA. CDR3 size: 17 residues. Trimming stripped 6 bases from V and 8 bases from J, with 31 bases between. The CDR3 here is CSVNTGGLLFGDLEAFF. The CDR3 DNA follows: TGCAGCGTAAATACGGGCGGGTTGTTGTTTGGAGATTTGGAAGCTTTCTTT.

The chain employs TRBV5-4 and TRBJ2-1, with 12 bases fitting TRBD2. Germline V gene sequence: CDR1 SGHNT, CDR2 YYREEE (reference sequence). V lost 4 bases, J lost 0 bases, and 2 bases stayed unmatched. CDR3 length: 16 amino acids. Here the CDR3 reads CASSRTSGVSYNEQFF. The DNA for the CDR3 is TGTGCCAGCAGCCGGACTAGCGGGGTCTCCTACAATGAGCAGTTCTTC.

CDR3 protein: CASSLSYRSKDEAFF. The CDR3 DNA sequence: TGCGCCAGCAGCTTGAGTTACAGGTCAAAAGATGAAGCTTTCTTT. The V call is TRBV5-1, the J call TRBJ1-1, with D tentatively TRBD1 (5 bases). V lost 1 base and J 7 bases, leaving 17 bases between the germline ends. The CDR3 consists of 15 residues. The germline CDR1 and CDR2 sequences are SGHRS and YFSETQ.

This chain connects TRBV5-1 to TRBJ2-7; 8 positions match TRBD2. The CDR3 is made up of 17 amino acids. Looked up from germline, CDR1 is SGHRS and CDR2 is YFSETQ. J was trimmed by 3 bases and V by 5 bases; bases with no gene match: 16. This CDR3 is CASRGSGSAGGIYEQYF. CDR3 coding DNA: TGCGCCAGCAGAGGTAGCGGGTCGGCGGGGGGAATCTACGAGCAGTACTTC. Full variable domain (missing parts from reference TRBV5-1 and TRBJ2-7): KAGVTQTPRYLIKTRGQQVTLSCSPISGHRSVSWYQQTPGQGLQFLFEYFSETQRNKGNFPGRFSGRQFSNSRSEMNVSTLELGDSALYLCASRGSGSAGGIYEQYFGPGTRLTVT.

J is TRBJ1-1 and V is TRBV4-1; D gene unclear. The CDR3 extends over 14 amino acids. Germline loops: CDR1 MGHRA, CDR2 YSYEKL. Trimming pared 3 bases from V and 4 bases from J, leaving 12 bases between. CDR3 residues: CASSQASWSTEAFF. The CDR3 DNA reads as TGCGCCAGCAGCCAGGCCTCGTGGAGCACTGAAGCTTTCTTT.

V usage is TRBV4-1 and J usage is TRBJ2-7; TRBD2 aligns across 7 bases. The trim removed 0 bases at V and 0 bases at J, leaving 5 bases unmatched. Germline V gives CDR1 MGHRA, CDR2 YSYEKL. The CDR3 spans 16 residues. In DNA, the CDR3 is TGCGCCAGCAGCCAAGAGGGAGCGGGGCTCTCCTACGAGCAGTACTTC. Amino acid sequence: CASSQEGAGLSYEQYF.

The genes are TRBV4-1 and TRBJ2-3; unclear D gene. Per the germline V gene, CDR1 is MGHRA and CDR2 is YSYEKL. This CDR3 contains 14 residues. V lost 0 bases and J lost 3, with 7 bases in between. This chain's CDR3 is CASSQDSQTDTQYF. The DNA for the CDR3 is TGCGCCAGCAGCCAAGATTCCCAGACAGATACGCAGTATTTT.

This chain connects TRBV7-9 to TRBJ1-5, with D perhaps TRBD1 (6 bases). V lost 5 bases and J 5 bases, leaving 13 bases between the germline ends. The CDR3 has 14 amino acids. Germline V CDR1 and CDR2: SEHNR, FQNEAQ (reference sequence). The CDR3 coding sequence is TGTGCCAGCAGCCAGGGGTTTGCGCATCAGCCCCAGCATTTT. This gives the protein CASSQGFAHQPQHF.

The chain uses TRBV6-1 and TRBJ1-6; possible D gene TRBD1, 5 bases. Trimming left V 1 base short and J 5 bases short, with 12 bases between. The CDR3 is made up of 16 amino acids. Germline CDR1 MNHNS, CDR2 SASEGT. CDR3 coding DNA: TGTGCCAGCAGTGAAGATATGGCAGGGAATAATTCACCCCTCCACTTT. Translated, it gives CASSEDMAGNNSPLHF.

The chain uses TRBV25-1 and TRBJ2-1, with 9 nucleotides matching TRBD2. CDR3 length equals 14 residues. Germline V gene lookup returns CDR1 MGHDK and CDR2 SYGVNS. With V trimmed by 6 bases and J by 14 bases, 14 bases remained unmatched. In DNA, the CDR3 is TGTGCCAGCAGCACCGGGACTAGCACCTATGGGGAGTTCTTC. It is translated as CASSTGTSTYGEFF.

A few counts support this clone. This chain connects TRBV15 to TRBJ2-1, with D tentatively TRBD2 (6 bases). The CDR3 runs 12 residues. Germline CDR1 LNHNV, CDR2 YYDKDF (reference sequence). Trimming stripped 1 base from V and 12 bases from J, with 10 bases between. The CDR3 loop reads CATSRVDGGQFF. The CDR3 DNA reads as TGTGCCACCAGCAGAGTGGACGGGGGGCAGTTCTTC.

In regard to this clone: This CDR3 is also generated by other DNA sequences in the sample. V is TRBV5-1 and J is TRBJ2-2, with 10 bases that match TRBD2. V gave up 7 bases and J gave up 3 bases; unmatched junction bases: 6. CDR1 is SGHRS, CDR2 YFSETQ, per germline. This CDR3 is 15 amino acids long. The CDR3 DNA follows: TGCGCCAGCGGTAGCGGGGGGACATACACCGGGGAGCTGTTTTTT. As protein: CASGSGGTYTGELFF.

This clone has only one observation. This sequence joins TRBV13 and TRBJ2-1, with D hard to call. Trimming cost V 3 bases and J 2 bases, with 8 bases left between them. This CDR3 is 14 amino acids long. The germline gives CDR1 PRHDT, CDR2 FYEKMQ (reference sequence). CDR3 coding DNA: TGTGCCAGCAGCTTTTCCAGAACCTACAATGAGCAGTTCTTC. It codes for CASSFSRTYNEQFF.

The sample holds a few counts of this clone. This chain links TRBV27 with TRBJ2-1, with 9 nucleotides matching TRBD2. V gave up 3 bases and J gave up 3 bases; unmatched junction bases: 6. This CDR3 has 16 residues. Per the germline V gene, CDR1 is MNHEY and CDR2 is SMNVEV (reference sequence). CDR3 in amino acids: CASSFRERGDYNEQFF. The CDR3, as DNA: TGTGCCAGCAGTTTTCGAGAGCGGGGGGACTACAATGAGCAGTTCTTC.

In DNA, the CDR3 is TGTGCCAGCCAACCACGACAGGCGAATGAAAAACTGTTTTTT. It specifies CASQPRQANEKLFF. V and J are TRBV2 and TRBJ1-4; a weak D match, TRBD1 (6 bases). Trimming removed 8 bases from V and 5 bases from J, with 15 bases in between. The CDR3 sequence is 14 residues long. Looked up from germline, CDR1 is SNHLY and CDR2 is FYNNEI.

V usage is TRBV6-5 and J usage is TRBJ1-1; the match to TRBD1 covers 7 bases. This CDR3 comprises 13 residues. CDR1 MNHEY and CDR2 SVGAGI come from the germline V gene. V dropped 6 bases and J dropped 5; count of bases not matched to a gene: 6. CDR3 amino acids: CASSPTGTTEAFF. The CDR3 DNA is TGTGCCAGCAGCCCGACAGGGACAACTGAAGCTTTCTTT.

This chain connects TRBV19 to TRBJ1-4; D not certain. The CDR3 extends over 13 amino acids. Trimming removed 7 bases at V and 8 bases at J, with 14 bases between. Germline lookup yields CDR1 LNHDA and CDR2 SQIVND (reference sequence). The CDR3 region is CASTPTAGEKLFF. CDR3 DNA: TGTGCCAGTACCCCCACAGCTGGGGAAAAACTGTTTTTT.